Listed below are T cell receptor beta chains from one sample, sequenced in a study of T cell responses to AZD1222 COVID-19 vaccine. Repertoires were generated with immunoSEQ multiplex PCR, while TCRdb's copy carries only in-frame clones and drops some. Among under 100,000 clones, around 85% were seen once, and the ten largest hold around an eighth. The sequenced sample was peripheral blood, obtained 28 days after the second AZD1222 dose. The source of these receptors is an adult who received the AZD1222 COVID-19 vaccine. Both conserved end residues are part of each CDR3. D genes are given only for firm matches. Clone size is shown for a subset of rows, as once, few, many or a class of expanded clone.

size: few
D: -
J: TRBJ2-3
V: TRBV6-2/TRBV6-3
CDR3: CASSPPRETSTDTQYF
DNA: TGTGCCAGCAGCCCCCCCCGCGAGACCTCCACAGATACGCAGTATTTT

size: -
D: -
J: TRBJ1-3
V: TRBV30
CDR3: CAWSVENTIYF
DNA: TGTGCCTGGAGTGTGGAAAACACCATATATTTT

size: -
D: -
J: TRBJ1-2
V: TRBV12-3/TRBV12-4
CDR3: CASTLGHYGYTF
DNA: TGTGCCAGCACCCTTGGGCACTATGGCTACACCTTC

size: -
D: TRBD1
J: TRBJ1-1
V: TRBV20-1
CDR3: CSAGQAEAFF
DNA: TGCAGTGCTGGACAGGCCGAAGCTTTCTTT

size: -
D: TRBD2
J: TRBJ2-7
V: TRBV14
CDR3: CASSHASGGTVQYF
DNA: TGTGCCAGCAGCCATGCTAGCGGGGGTACCGTGCAGTACTTC

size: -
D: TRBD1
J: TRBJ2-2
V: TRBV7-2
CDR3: CASSSRGTGELFF
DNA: TGTGCCAGCAGCTCCAGGGGGACCGGGGAGCTGTTTTTT

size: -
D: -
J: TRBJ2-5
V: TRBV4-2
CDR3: CASSQDPGRETQYF
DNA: TGTGCCAGCAGCCAAGATCCCGGGAGAGAGACCCAGTACTTC

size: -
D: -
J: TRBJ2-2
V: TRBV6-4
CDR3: CASSERALGSGELFF
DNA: TGTGCCAGCAGTGAAAGGGCTTTGGGATCCGGGGAGCTGTTTTTT

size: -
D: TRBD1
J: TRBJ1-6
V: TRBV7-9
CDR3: CASSLEQGANSPLHF
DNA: TGTGCCAGCAGCTTAGAACAGGGGGCTAATTCACCCCTCCACTTT

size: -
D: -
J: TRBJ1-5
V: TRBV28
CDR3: CASSFGLSGNQPQHF
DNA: TGTGCCAGCAGTTTCGGGTTATCGGGCAATCAGCCCCAGCATTTT

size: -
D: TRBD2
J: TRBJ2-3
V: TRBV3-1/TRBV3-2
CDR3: CASSSGLAGSPGADTQYF
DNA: TGTGCCAGCAGCTCAGGACTAGCGGGATCACCTGGCGCAGATACGCAGTATTTT

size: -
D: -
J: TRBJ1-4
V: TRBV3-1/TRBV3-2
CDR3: CASSQEYREKLFF
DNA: TGTGCCAGCAGCCAAGAGTATCGGGAAAAACTGTTTTTT

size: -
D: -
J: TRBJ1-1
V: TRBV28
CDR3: CASRYNRRSAAFF
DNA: TGTGCCAGCAGGTACAACAGGAGGTCTGCAGCTTTCTTT

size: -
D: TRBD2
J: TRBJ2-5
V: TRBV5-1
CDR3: CASSSGGGRVETQYF
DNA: TGCGCCAGCAGCTCCGGGGGAGGGCGTGTAGAGACCCAGTACTTC

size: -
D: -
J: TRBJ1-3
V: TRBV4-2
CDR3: CASSQDRNTIYF
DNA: TGTGCCAGCAGCCAAGACAGAAACACCATATATTTT

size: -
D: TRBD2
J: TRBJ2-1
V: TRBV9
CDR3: CASSVVAGGEQFF
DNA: TGTGCCAGCAGCGTAGTAGCGGGAGGTGAGCAGTTCTTC

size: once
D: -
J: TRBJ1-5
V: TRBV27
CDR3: CASTDLAGGAQPQHF
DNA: TGTGCCAGCACCGATCTCGCCGGGGGAGCTCAGCCCCAGCATTTT

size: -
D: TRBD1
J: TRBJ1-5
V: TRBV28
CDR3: CRTRDRGENQPQHF
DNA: TGCCGCACCCGGGACAGGGGGGAGAATCAGCCCCAGCATTTT

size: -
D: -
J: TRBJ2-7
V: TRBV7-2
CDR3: CASSLGLSSYEQYF
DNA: TGTGCCAGCAGCTTAGGACTTTCCTCCTACGAGCAGTACTTC

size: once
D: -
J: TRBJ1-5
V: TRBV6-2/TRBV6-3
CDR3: CASSWGGAPGQPQHF
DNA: TGTGCCAGCAGCTGGGGGGGGGCGCCGGGTCAGCCCCAGCATTTT

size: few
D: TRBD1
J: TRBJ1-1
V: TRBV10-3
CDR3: CAISGQPPGQGASEAFF
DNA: TGTGCCATCAGTGGACAACCTCCGGGACAGGGGGCGTCTGAAGCTTTCTTT

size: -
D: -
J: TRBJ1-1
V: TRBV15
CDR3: CATSRGGRMNTEAFF
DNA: TGTGCCACCAGCAGAGGAGGACGAATGAACACTGAAGCTTTCTTT

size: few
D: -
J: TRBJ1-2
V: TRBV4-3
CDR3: CASSQDWGRADYGYTF
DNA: TGCGCCAGCAGCCAAGATTGGGGCAGGGCAGACTATGGCTACACCTTC

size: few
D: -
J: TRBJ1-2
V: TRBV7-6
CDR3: CASSSQGTGSYGYTF
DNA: TGTGCCAGCAGCTCCCAGGGTACGGGATCCTATGGCTACACCTTC

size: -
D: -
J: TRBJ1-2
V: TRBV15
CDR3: CATSRPTGGYTF
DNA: TGTGCCACCAGCAGACCAACAGGAGGCTACACCTTC

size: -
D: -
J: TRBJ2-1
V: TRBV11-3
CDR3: CASSSTELGFF
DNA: TGTGCCAGCAGCTCGACGGAACTGGGGTTCTTC

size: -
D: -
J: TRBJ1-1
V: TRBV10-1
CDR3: CASSDPNTEAFF
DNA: TGCGCCAGCAGTGACCCGAACACTGAAGCTTTCTTT

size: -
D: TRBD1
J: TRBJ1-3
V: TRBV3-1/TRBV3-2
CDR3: CASSQTGLGNTIYF
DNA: TGTGCCAGCAGCCAGACAGGGTTGGGAAACACCATATATTTT

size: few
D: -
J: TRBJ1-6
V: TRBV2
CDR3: CASRLDVSYNSPLHF
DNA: TGTGCCAGCAGATTAGACGTCTCCTATAATTCACCCCTCCACTTT

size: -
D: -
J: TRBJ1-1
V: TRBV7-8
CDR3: CASSLGPANTEAFF
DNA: TGTGCCAGCAGCCTGGGACCGGCGAACACTGAAGCTTTCTTT

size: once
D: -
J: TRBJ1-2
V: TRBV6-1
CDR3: CASSEVRISNYGYTF
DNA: TGTGCCAGCAGTGAAGTAAGGATATCTAACTATGGCTACACCTTC

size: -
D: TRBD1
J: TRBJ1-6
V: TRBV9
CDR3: CASSEGGSDNSPLHF
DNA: TGTGCCAGCAGCGAAGGGGGCTCGGATAATTCACCCCTCCACTTT

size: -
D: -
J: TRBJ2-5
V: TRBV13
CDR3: CASSLFDLASSETQYF
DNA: TGTGCCAGCAGCTTATTTGATCTAGCCTCTTCTGAGACCCAGTACTTC

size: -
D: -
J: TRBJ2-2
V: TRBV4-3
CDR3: CASSQDGGRATGELFF
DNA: TGCGCCAGCAGCCAAGATGGGGGCAGGGCCACTGGGGAGCTGTTTTTT

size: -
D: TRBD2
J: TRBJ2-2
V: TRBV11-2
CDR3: CASILAGGPSGELFF
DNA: TGTGCCAGCATTCTAGCGGGAGGGCCCTCCGGGGAGCTGTTTTTT

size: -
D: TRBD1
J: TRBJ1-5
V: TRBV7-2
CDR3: CASSQNRGNQPQHF
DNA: TGTGCCAGCAGCCAAAACAGGGGAAATCAGCCCCAGCATTTT

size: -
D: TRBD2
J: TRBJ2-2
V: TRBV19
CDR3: CASRGLANTGELFF
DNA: TGTGCCAGTAGGGGACTAGCGAACACCGGGGAGCTGTTTTTT

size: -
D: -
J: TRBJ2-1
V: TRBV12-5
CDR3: CASGLDPGYNEQFF
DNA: TGTGCTAGTGGTTTGGACCCGGGCTACAATGAGCAGTTCTTC

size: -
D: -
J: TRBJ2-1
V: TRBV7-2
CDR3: CASSHGTNYNEQFF
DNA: TGTGCCAGCAGCCACGGGACAAATTACAATGAGCAGTTCTTC

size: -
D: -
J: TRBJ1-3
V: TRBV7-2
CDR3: CASTRASGNTIYF
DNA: TGTGCCAGCACCAGGGCTTCGGGAAACACCATATATTTT

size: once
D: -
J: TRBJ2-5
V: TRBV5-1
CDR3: CASSLAIGRQETQYF
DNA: TGCGCCAGCAGCTTGGCCATTGGGCGCCAAGAGACCCAGTACTTC

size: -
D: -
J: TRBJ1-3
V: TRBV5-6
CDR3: CASSRGWGLSGNTIYF
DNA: TGTGCCAGCAGCCGGGGCTGGGGCCTCTCTGGAAACACCATATATTTT

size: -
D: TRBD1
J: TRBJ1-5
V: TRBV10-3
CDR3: CAISGQGQGSNQPQHF
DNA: TGTGCCATCAGCGGACAGGGCCAAGGGAGCAATCAGCCCCAGCATTTT

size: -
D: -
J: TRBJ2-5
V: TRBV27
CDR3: CASSNGWGETQYF
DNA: TGTGCCAGCAGTAACGGATGGGGAGAGACCCAGTACTTC

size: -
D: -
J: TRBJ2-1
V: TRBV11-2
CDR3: CASSFVADSYNEQFF
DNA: TGTGCCAGCAGCTTCGTAGCGGACTCCTACAATGAGCAGTTCTTC

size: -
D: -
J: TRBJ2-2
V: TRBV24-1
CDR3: CATSDSGRLNTGELFF
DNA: TGTGCCACCAGTGACTCCGGGCGACTTAACACCGGGGAGCTGTTTTTT